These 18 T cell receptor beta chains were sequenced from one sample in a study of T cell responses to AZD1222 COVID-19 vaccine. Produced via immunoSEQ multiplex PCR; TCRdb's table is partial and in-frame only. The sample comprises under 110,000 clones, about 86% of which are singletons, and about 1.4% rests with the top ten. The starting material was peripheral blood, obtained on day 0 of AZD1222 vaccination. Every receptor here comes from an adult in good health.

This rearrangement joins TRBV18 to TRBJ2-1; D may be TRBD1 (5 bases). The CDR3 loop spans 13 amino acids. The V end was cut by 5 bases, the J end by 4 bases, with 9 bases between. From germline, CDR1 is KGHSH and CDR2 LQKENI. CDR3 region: CASSYAGYNEQFF. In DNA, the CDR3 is TGTGCCAGCTCATATGCAGGGTACAATGAGCAGTTCTTC.

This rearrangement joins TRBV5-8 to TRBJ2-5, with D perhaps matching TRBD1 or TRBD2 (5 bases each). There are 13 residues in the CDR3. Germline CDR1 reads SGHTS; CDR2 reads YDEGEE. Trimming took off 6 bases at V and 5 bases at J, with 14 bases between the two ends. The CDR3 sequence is CASTRLGVETQYF. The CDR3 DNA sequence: TGTGCCAGCACCCGACTGGGGGTGGAGACCCAGTACTTC.

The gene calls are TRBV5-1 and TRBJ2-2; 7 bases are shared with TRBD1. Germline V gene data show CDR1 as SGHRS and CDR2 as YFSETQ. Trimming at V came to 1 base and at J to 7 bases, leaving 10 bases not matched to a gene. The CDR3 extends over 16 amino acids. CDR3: CASSLKGGMENGELFF. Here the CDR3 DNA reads TGCGCCAGCAGCTTGAAAGGGGGCATGGAGAACGGGGAGCTGTTTTTT.

CDR3 DNA: TGTGCCAGCAGCGCTTCGGACAGGCCATACTACGAGCAGTACTTC. It codes for CASSASDRPYYEQYF. The V gene is TRBV7-9, the J gene TRBJ2-7, with 7 bases aligning to TRBD1. V shed 5 bases and J 3 bases; nucleotides not matched to a gene: 10. The CDR3 is 15 amino acids. Germline V gene lookup returns CDR1 SEHNR and CDR2 FQNEAQ (reference sequence). The whole variable domain, filled in from reference TRBV7-9 and TRBJ2-7, reads DTGVSQNPRHKITKRGQNVTFRCDPISEHNRLYWYRQTLGQGPEFLTYFQNEAQLEKSRLLSDRFSAERPKGSFSTLEIQRTEQGDSAMYLCASSASDRPYYEQYFGPGTRLTVT.

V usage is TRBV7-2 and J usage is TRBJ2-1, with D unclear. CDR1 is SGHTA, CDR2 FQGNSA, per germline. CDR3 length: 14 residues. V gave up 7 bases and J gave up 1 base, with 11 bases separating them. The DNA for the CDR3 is TGTGCCAGCAACCCTGTGGGTTCCTACAATGAGCAGTTCTTC. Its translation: CASNPVGSYNEQFF.

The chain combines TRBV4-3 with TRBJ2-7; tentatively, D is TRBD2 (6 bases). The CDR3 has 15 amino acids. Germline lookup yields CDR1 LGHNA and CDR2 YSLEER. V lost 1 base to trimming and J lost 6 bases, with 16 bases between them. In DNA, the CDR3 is TGCGCCAGCAGCCAAGGGAGGGCAGGGATACGCGAGCAGTACTTC. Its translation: CASSQGRAGIREQYF.

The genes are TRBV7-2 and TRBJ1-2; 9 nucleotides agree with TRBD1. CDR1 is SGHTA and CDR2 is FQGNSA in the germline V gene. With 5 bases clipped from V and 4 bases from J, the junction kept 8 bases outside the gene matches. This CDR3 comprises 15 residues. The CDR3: CASSRDTGGSYGYTF. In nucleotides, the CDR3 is TGTGCCAGCAGCCGTGATACAGGGGGCTCCTATGGCTACACCTTC.

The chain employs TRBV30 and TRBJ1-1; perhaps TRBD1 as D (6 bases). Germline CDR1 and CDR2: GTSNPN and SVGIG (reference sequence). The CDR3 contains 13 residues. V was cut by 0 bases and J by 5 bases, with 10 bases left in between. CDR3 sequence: CAWSVGGRTEAFF. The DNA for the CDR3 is TGTGCCTGGAGTGTCGGGGGGCGGACTGAAGCTTTCTTT.

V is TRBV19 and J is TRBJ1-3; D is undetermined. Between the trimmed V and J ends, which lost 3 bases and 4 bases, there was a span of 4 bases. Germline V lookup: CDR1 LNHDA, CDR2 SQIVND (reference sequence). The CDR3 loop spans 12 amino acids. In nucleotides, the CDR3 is TGTGCCAGTAGTATTGCGGGAAACACCATATATTTT. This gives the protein CASSIAGNTIYF.

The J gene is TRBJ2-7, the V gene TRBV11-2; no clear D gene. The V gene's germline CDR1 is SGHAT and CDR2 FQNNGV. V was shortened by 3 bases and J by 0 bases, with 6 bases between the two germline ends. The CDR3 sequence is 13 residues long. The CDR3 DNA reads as TGTGCCAGCAGCTTGGAGAGCTCCTACGAGCAGTACTTC. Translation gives CASSLESSYEQYF.

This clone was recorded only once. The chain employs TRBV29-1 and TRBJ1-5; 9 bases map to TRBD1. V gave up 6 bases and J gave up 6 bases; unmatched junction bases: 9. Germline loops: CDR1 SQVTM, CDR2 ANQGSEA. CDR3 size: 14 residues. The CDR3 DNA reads TGCAGCGTCAATACCGGGACAGGGATTCAGCCCCAGCATTTT. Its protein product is CSVNTGTGIQPQHF.

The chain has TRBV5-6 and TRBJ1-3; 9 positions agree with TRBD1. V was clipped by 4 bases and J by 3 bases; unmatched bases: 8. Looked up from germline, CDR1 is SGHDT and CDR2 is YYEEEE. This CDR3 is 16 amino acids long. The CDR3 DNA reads TGTGCCAGCAGCGGAGGGACAGGGTATATTGGAAACACCATATATTTT. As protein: CASSGGTGYIGNTIYF.

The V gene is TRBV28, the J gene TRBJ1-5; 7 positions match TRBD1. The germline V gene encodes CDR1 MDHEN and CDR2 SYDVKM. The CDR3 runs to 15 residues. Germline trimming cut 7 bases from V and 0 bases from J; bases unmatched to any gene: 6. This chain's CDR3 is CASTNQGVSNQPQHF. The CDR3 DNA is TGTGCCAGCACAAATCAGGGGGTTAGCAATCAGCCCCAGCATTTT.

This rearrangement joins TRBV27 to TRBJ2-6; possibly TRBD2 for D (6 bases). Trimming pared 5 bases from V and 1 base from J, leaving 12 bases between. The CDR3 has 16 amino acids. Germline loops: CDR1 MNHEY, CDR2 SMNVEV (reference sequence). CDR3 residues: CASSPALASGANVLTF. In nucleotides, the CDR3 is TGTGCCAGCAGTCCCGCCCTAGCGTCTGGGGCCAACGTCCTGACTTTC.

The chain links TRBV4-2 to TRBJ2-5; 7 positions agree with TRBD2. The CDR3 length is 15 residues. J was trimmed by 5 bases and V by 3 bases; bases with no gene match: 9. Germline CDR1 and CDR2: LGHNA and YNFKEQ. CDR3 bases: TGTGCCAGCAGCCATGGAGGTGCGCGGGGGGAGACCCAGTACTTC. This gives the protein CASSHGGARGETQYF.

CDR3 amino acids: CASSQARGIQYF. The CDR3 DNA reads TGTGCCAGCAGCCAGGCCCGGGGCATTCAGTACTTC. This sequence joins TRBV3-1 (or the pseudogene TRBV3-2) and TRBJ2-4; D possibly corresponds to TRBD2 (5 bases). Germline CDR1 and CDR2: LGHDT and YNNKEL (reference sequence). This CDR3 spans 12 amino acids. The V gene lost 3 bases and the J gene lost 9 bases, with 9 bases spanning the gap.

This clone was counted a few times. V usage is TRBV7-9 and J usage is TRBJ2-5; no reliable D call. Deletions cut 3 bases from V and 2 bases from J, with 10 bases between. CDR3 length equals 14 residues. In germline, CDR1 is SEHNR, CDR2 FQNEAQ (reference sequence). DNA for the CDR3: TGTGCCAGCAGCTTTTCTAAAGAGCAAGAGACCCAGTACTTC. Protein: CASSFSKEQETQYF. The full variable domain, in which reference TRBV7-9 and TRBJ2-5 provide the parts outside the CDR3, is DTGVSQNPRHKITKRGQNVTFRCDPISEHNRLYWYRQTLGQGPEFLTYFQNEAQLEKSRLLSDRFSAERPKGSFSTLEIQRTEQGDSAMYLCASSFSKEQETQYFGPGTRLLVL.

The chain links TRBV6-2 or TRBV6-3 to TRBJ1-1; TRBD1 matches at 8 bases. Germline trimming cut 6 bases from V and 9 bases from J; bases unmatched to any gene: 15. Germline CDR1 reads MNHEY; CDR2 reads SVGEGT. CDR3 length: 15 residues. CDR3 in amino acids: CASSTGTGAPGKAFF. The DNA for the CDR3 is TGTGCCAGCAGCACCGGGACAGGTGCCCCGGGGAAAGCTTTCTTT.